One sample yielded the 22 T cell receptor beta chains listed below, sequenced in a study of CD8 T cells in Susac syndrome. An input of roughly 0.5 to 1 ug of RNA was subjected to reverse transcription using random hexamers. TCRdb reprocessed the immunoSEQ multiplex PCR reads with MiXCR, giving one entry per CDR3 protein. The repertoire holds around 130,000 distinct CDR3 sequences, with around 94% as singletons. The specimen sequenced was CD8+ T cells from PBMCs. These receptors all stem from a human donor with Susac syndrome.

The genes are TRBV19 and TRBJ1-1, with 7 bases lining up with TRBD1. Germline loops: CDR1 LNHDA, CDR2 SQIVND (reference sequence). The CDR3 covers 14 residues. V shed 5 bases and J 1 base; nucleotides not matched to a gene: 4. CDR3 sequence reads: CASSYGTANTEAFF. The CDR3 region has the DNA TGTGCCAGTAGTTACGGGACAGCGAACACTGAAGCTTTCTTT.

V usage is TRBV19 and J usage is TRBJ2-7; D gene unclear. In germline, CDR1 is LNHDA, CDR2 SQIVND (reference sequence). This CDR3 contains 12 residues. V was shortened by 3 bases and J by 5 bases, with 8 bases between the two germline ends. CDR3 amino acids: CASSIGRDEQYF. The DNA of the CDR3 is TGTGCCAGTAGTATTGGACGGGACGAGCAGTACTTC.

V is TRBV6-5 and J is TRBJ2-5; 10 bases map to TRBD1. The CDR3 covers 17 residues. In germline, CDR1 is MNHEY, CDR2 SVGAGI. Germline trimming cut 0 bases from V and 10 bases from J; bases unmatched to any gene: 14. The CDR3 DNA follows: TGTGCCAGCAGTTACTCTCCATTTGACAGGGGGCTGGTAGGCCAGTACTTC. This gives the protein CASSYSPFDRGLVGQYF.

This chain joins TRBV6-5 and TRBJ2-3; no firm D call. V was trimmed by 0 bases and J by 6 bases, leaving 10 bases between them. The CDR3 contains 14 residues. CDR1 is MNHEY, CDR2 SVGAGI, per germline. This CDR3 reads CASSYSPFLDTQYF. CDR3 in DNA: TGTGCCAGCAGTTACTCGCCCTTTTTGGATACGCAGTATTTT.

The V gene is TRBV7-6, the J gene TRBJ2-2; tentatively, D is TRBD2 (6 bases). This CDR3 contains 13 residues. Germline V gene data show CDR1 as SGHVS and CDR2 as FNYEAQ. Deletions cut 5 bases from V and 10 bases from J, with 14 bases between. CDR3 DNA sequence: TGTGCCAGCAGCCTGGGGCGCGGGGAGGAGCTGTTTTTT. This translates into CASSLGRGEELFF.

The chain recombines TRBV20-1 with TRBJ2-5; D may be TRBD1 (6 bases). The CDR3 runs 14 residues. The germline gives CDR1 DFQATT, CDR2 SNEGSKA (reference sequence). V gave up 6 bases and J gave up 0 bases, with 14 bases separating them. CDR3 protein: CSARQELDQETQYF. The CDR3 region has the DNA TGCAGTGCCCGACAGGAATTGGACCAAGAGACCCAGTACTTC.

The chain combines TRBV12-3 or TRBV12-4 with TRBJ1-1; 8 bases agree with TRBD1. V dropped 5 bases and J dropped 4; count of bases not matched to a gene: 3. The CDR3 has 13 amino acids. The CDR3 is CASSRTGFTEAFF. The CDR3 DNA is TGTGCCAGCAGTCGGACAGGGTTCACTGAAGCTTTCTTT.

The genes are TRBV23-1 and TRBJ2-4; D may correspond to TRBD1 or TRBD2 (5 bases each). TRBV23-1 is an ORF; its function is uncertain. V was trimmed by 3 bases and J by 3 bases, leaving 15 bases between them. This CDR3 has 16 amino acids. The CDR3 spells CASSQGRRDGKNIQYF. In nucleotides, the CDR3 is TGCGCCAGCAGTCAGGGACGACGAGACGGCAAAAACATTCAGTACTTC.

This chain uses TRBV5-1 with TRBJ2-7; the D call may be TRBD1 or TRBD2 (5 bases each). V lost 0 bases and J 0 bases, leaving 10 bases between the germline ends. Germline V lookup: CDR1 SGHRS, CDR2 YFSETQ. The CDR3 is 15 amino acids. CDR3 protein: CASSLEGTFSYEQYF. The CDR3 DNA sequence: TGCGCCAGCAGCTTGGAAGGGACGTTCTCCTACGAGCAGTACTTC.

The chain links TRBV12-3 or TRBV12-4 to TRBJ2-5; 8 positions agree with TRBD2. V was clipped by 3 bases and J by 3 bases; unmatched bases: 3. There are 14 residues in the CDR3. CDR3: CASSLEAGEETQYF. In DNA, the CDR3 is TGTGCCAGCAGTTTGGAAGCGGGGGAAGAGACCCAGTACTTC.

This sequence joins TRBV13 and TRBJ2-2, with D possibly TRBD2 on 5 matching bases. V lost 5 bases, J lost 2 bases, and 9 bases lay in between. Germline V gives CDR1 PRHDT, CDR2 FYEKMQ (reference sequence). The CDR3 runs 14 residues. This chain's CDR3 is CASSPGDNTGELFF. The CDR3 DNA reads TGTGCCAGCAGCCCCGGGGATAACACCGGGGAGCTGTTTTTT.

The chain combines TRBV14 with TRBJ1-4, with D unclear. The CDR3 spans 16 residues. Germline V gene sequence: CDR1 SGHDN, CDR2 FVKESK. With 2 bases removed from V and 7 bases from J, the gap between germline ends came to 17 bases. CDR3 nucleotides: TGTGCCAGCAGCCAATGGCAGGCTCAAACGGGTGAAAAACTGTTTTTT. This translates into CASSQWQAQTGEKLFF. The full variable domain, with the rest looked up from reference TRBV14 and TRBJ1-4, is EAGVTQFPSHSVIEKGQTVTLRCDPISGHDNLYWYRRVMGKEIKFLLHFVKESKQDESGMPNNRFLAERTGGTYSTLKVQPAELEDSGVYFCASSQWQAQTGEKLFFGSGTQLSVL.

The chain couples TRBV15 to TRBJ2-3; 9 nucleotides line up with TRBD1. Germline V CDR1 and CDR2: LNHNV, YYDKDF (reference sequence). With 5 bases clipped from V and 8 bases from J, the junction kept 11 bases outside the gene matches. The CDR3 consists of 15 residues. This CDR3 reads CATSSDRGTDGTQYF. The CDR3 DNA reads as TGTGCCACCAGCTCGGACAGGGGCACAGATGGTACGCAGTATTTT.

The rearrangement uses TRBV6-2 or TRBV6-3 and TRBJ1-6, with D uncertain. This CDR3 region has 13 residues. The V and J ends lost 7 bases and 9 bases respectively, with 13 bases between them. CDR1 is MNHEY, CDR2 SVGEGT, per germline. The CDR3 nucleotides are TGTGCCAGCAAATTTTCACAGATTTCACCCCTCCACTTT. This sequence encodes CASKFSQISPLHF.

This clonotype was detected once. J is TRBJ1-5 and V is TRBV6-5, with a tentative D call TRBD1 (5 bases). CDR1 and CDR2 from the germline V gene are MNHEY and SVGAGI. V shed 0 bases and J shed 1 base, with 7 bases lying between them. There are 15 residues in the CDR3. The DNA of the CDR3 is TGTGCCAGCAGTTACTCGACAGAAAGCAATCAGCCCCAGCATTTT. Protein: CASSYSTESNQPQHF.

This chain joins TRBV30 and TRBJ2-5; D gene uncertain. This CDR3 region has 13 residues. Trimming removed 0 bases at V and 2 bases at J, with 7 bases between. Germline V gene lookup returns CDR1 GTSNPN and CDR2 SVGIG (reference sequence). CDR3 sequence reads: CAWSVLGQETQYF. The CDR3 DNA sequence: TGTGCCTGGAGTGTCTTGGGGCAAGAGACCCAGTACTTC. Looking up the rest from reference TRBV30 and TRBJ2-5 gives the full variable domain: SQTIHQWPATLVQPVGSPLSLECTVEGTSNPNLYWYRQAAGRGLQLLFYSVGIGQISSEVPQNLSASRPQDRQFILSSKKLLLSDSGFYLCAWSVLGQETQYFGPGTRLLVL.

This chain joins TRBV2 and TRBJ2-3; D is perhaps TRBD1 (6 bases). Germline V gene lookup returns CDR1 SNHLY and CDR2 FYNNEI. The CDR3 is 17 residues long. Trimming took off 5 bases at V and 1 base at J, with 19 bases between the two ends. This chain's CDR3 is CASSKLWTESGTDTQYF. CDR3 sequence (DNA): TGTGCCAGCAGTAAACTATGGACAGAAAGTGGCACAGATACGCAGTATTTT.

The rearrangement uses TRBV6-5 and TRBJ2-2; D is ambiguous. The germline V gene has CDR1 MNHEY and CDR2 SVGAGI. V gave up 6 bases and J gave up 7 bases, with 9 bases separating them. This CDR3 has 12 residues. This chain's CDR3 is CASSIPFGELFF. The CDR3 nucleotides are TGTGCCAGCAGCATCCCATTCGGGGAGCTGTTTTTT.

The chain couples TRBV20-1 to TRBJ2-1, with D perhaps assigned TRBD1 or TRBD2 (6 bases each). Germline CDR1 and CDR2: DFQATT and SNEGSKA (reference sequence). Trimming cost V 0 bases and J 7 bases, with 16 bases left between them. The CDR3 contains 15 residues. The CDR3, as DNA: TGCAGTGCTAGAGATCCCACGGGGGCTTTAAATGAGCAGTTCTTC. Its translation: CSARDPTGALNEQFF.

The CDR3 loop reads CSARVWSKTSTDTQYF. The CDR3 nucleotides read TGCAGTGCTAGAGTATGGAGCAAAACTAGCACAGATACGCAGTATTTT. The rearrangement links TRBV20-1 to TRBJ2-3, with no clear D. The CDR3 extends over 16 amino acids. Trimming removed 1 base at V and 0 bases at J, with 14 bases between. Germline CDR1 is DFQATT and CDR2 is SNEGSKA (reference sequence).

This sequence joins TRBV25-1 and TRBJ1-6; 7 nucleotides match TRBD1. Germline lookup yields CDR1 MGHDK and CDR2 SYGVNS. Unmatched junction bases numbered 9, after V lost 3 bases and J lost 10 bases. The CDR3 is made up of 15 amino acids. The CDR3 sequence is CASSDPTGFGSPLHF. Written as DNA, the CDR3 is TGTGCCAGCAGTGACCCGACAGGGTTCGGGTCACCCCTCCACTTT.

J is TRBJ2-2 and V is TRBV5-6; D tentatively fits TRBD1 or TRBD2 (5 bases each). The CDR3 is 16 amino acids. Between the trimmed V and J ends, which lost 4 bases and 5 bases, there was a span of 18 bases. The germline gives CDR1 SGHDT, CDR2 YYEEEE. The CDR3 sequence: CASSPGRHLGTGELFF. The CDR3 region has the DNA TGTGCCAGCAGCCCGGGACGTCACCTAGGGACCGGGGAGCTGTTTTTT.